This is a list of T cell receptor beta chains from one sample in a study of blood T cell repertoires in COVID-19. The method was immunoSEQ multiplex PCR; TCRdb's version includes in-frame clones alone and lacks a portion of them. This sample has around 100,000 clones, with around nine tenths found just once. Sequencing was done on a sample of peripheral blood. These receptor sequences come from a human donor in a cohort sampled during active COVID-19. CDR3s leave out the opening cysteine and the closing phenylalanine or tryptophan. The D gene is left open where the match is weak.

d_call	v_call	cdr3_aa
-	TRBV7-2	ASSFGTTNYGYT
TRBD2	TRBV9	ASSVAAAGAYNEQF
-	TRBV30	AWSHGLYQPQH
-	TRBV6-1	ASSEATRGYEQY
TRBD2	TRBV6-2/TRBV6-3	ASSYHGLVGEQY
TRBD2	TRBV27	ASSFSRGAPNEQF
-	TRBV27	ASSSTFSYGYT
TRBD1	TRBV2	ASSESPGQGFETQY
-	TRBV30	AWADTYEQY
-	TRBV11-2	ASSGLGGRGKANYGYT
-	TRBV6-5	ASSYGRDVGGYT
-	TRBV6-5	ASTGPATGGNTIY
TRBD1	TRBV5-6	ASSLVMAGGLNTEAF
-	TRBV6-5	ASSYLRGPPYEQY
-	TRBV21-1	ASNPGTGTYYEQY
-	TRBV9	ASSPSDRVMHEQY
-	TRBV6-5	ASIRREAGELF
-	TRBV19	ASSPRMGGKAETQY
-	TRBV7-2	ASSLNMGPAMNTEAF
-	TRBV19	ASSIISGNTIY
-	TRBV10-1	ASSESMTGRGNEQF
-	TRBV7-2	ASSLDVGGGTDTQY
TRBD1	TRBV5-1	ASSWGTAITEAF
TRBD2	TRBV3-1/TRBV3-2	ASSLRGGGNEQF
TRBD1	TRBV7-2	ASSSIRGTGTSGYT
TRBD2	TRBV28	ASSSPTSGSYNEQF
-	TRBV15	ATSRGAADNEKLF
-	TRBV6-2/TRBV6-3	ASSYTAGAYEQY
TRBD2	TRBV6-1	ASSDLPGGIDTQY
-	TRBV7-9	ASSFHNPTNEKLF
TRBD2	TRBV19	ASSIDPSGGWSEQY
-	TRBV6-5	ASSYSDSYEQY
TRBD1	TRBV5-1	ASSFTGVSYEQY
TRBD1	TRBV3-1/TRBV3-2	ASSQGLRQGSNQPQH
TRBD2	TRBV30	AWSEGLAGGDEQF
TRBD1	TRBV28	ASSPPTGPYYGYT
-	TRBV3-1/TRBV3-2	ASRDGQAYEQY
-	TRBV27	ASSLLAGTSTDTQY
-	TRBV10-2	ASSGRRGGSTDTQY
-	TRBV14	ASRRRSGYEQY
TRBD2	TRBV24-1	ATSAHTSGYYNEQF
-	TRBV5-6	ASSSPDRRENEQY
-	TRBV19	ASSIKLNYGYT
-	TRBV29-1	SADVIGDTEAF
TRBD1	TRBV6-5	ASSRDRGAEAF
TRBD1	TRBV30	AWRSLRDRGSFGYT